The following is a T cell receptor (beta chain) sequence with its context. There are many counts of this clonotype. Its antigen remains undetermined. No much larger clone exists at a distance of one base, and base qualities are not known. This sample is drawn from a study of neurological immune-mediated disorders (dated by TCRdb to about 2019). Regarding the research as a whole: Using UMI-based sequencing, the study compared peripheral blood TCR-beta repertoires from patients with HTLV-I-associated myelopathy (HAM/TSP), patients with multiple sclerosis, and healthy controls. Longitudinal samples, technical triplicates and paired sorted CD4+ and CD8+ T-cell subsets, alongside PBMC samples, were included among the roughly 97 TCR-beta libraries. The cohort was made up of 65 to 75 subjects, consisting of 15 or so HAM/TSP patients, roughly 35 multiple sclerosis patients and some 20 healthy controls.

cDNA was synthesized by template-switch 5'RACE using a primer carrying a 10-nucleotide random unique molecular identifier by which each TCR transcript was tagged. Every sequencing run yielded over 190 million TCR-beta sequences covering 15-18 subjects. The RNeasy kit was used to extract total RNA. The KAPA Real-time Library Amplification kit was used to amplify TCR-beta VDJ regions with primers targeting the TCR constant region and the 5'RACE anchor. A first PCR added sample indexes and Illumina adaptors, after which a second PCR increased the library yield. After purification with Ampure beads, the TCR product of roughly 650 bp was size-selected on a 2% E-gel SizeSelection system. Before pooling, library quality was checked on a Bioanalyzer, concentration was measured with Qubit, and libraries were quantified with the Kapa Library Quantification kit. Libraries were sequenced paired-end 2 x 150 bp on an Illumina HiSeq 2500. To increase sequence diversity, about 25-31% phiX was spiked into each library pool. The authors' pipeline ran thus. Quality-filtered reads were processed with the UMI-based MiGEC pipeline, and over 90% of raw TCR sequences were removed by the MiGEC pipeline during error correction. IMGT germline references were used for aligning VDJ genes, and each clonotype was defined as a unique CDR3 amino acid sequence together with its V-J genes. Clonal expansion, Shannon diversity, and CDR3 relatedness (CalcPairwiseDistances, ClusterSamples) were evaluated with VDJtools, and phylogenetic trees were built with CLCbio workbench. A clone was classed as expanded if it had 8 or more unique UMIs, a cutoff based on coefficient-of-variation modelling across technical triplicates. TCRdb redid the processing of the public reads, applying fastp at Q25 and MiXCR, and retained in-frame beta chains. Under each unique CDR3 protein, matching rows form one entry showing the most common genes and DNA. The V and J calls come from TCRdb's annotation, not from the publication. This sample has over 40,000 distinct CDR3 sequences in its table, and about 6% of those were observed once. The top ten hold about 0.5% of the sample.

On the study overall, not on this receptor specifically: The highest TCR clonal expansion was observed in HAM/TSP patients, whereas the lowest was observed in MS patients, even when compared with healthy controls. Expanded clones from different subjects shared no identical CDR3 amino acid sequences, which suggests that TCR-beta repertoires were private in all groups.

Blood bank volunteers in Maryland, USA served as the healthy controls. Sorted-subset TCR libraries were prepared from around 1 million sorted CD4+ or CD8+ T cells. PBMCs were separated from peripheral blood using Ficoll-Hypaque density gradient centrifugation and then cryopreserved in liquid nitrogen. The study also sequenced paired sorted CD4+ and CD8+ subsets from healthy controls, HAM/TSP patients and MS patients. The germline V gene supplies CDR1 SGHDT and CDR2 YYEEEE. Cut back by 3 bases and 0 bases, the V and J ends lie 16 bases apart. From cysteine to phenylalanine, the CDR3 is 18 amino acids long. The DNA shown is the 54-base CDR3, in frame from base 1.

Recombination joined TRBV5-6 with TRBJ2-6; a weak D assignment points to TRBD2 (7 bases agree). The TCR sequence derives from a woman in her thirties or forties in good health. The sample comprised CD4+ T cells from blood. The sequence in DNA is TGTGCCAGCAGCTCCCGCACGGCGGGGGCCTCTGGGGCCAACGTCCTGACTTTC. Translation gives CASSSRTAGASGANVLTF.